This TCR beta chain came from a study of blood T cells in healthy people across ages. Donors were healthy Caucasian individuals from Russia aged about 6 to 100. Trimming cost V 5 bases and J 4 bases; bases outside gene matches: 8. The CDR3 is 14 amino acids. Germline CDR1 is SEHNR and CDR2 is FQNEAQ (reference sequence). Study findings and constraints: Significant beta diversity loss was already apparent by age approximately 38, declining roughly linearly. There were more naive CD4+ cells and higher diversity in long-lived donors than in aged donors.

A note on this clonotype: Its antigen is undetermined.

Together with a sample-barcoded 5' primer, a J-beta primer mix was included in a second PCR lasting roughly 6 to 12 cycles. TCRdb processed the 5' RACE reads anew with MiXCR; each CDR3 protein has one entry. The table lists fewer than 2,000,000 distinct CDR3 sequences, around 36% of them singletons, with about 11% in the top ten. The TCR comes from a woman between 25 and 40 years old in good health. Sequencing was performed on blood. The rearrangement links TRBV7-9 to TRBJ2-7, with 7 bases aligning to TRBD1. The CDR3 loop is CASSPPSRGYEQYF. Here the CDR3 DNA reads TGTGCCAGCAGCCCCCCCTCCAGGGGGTACGAGCAGTACTTC.